These 10 T cell receptor beta chains were sequenced from one sample in a study of T cells after yellow fever vaccination. A single record per CDR3 protein comes from TCRdb applying MiXCR to the 5' RACE reads. This sample carries 45,000 to 65,000 distinct CDR3 sequences, 6.6% of them seen once, and the ten largest clones take roughly 26%. The sequenced sample was CD8+ T cells not binding an NS4B(214-222) dextramer, sorted from PBMCs, obtained approximately 47 days after the first yellow fever vaccination. These TCRs come from a man aged 18-30 years who received the YFV17D yellow fever vaccine.

The sample holds a few counts of this clonotype. This sequence joins TRBV7-8 and TRBJ2-3; a possible D gene is TRBD1 (5 bases). V shed 4 bases and J shed 2 bases, with 13 bases lying between them. Germline values: CDR1 SGHVS, CDR2 FQNEAQ. CDR3 size: 15 residues. For the CDR3, the DNA is TGTGCCAGCAGCTCCGCCGGACATTTCACAGATACGCAGTATTTT. Residues: CASSSAGHFTDTQYF.

The chain carries TRBV7-2 and TRBJ2-7; 9 bases map to TRBD1. The V and J ends lost 5 bases and 7 bases, in that order; junction bases with no gene match: 6. Germline loops: CDR1 SGHTA, CDR2 FQGNSA. This CDR3 is built from 13 residues. CDR3 bases: TGTGCCAGCAGCCCACAGGGGGCGGGGGAGCAGTACGTC. It is translated as CASSPQGAGEQYV.

Regarding this clonotype: This may stem from a read error, because a much larger clone lies one nucleotide away. V and J are TRBV13 and TRBJ1-1; the D is unclear. The CDR3 extends over 17 amino acids. Germline V gives CDR1 PRHDT, CDR2 FYEKMQ (reference sequence). Trimming took off 5 bases at V and 3 bases at J, with 22 bases between the two ends. CDR3 coding DNA: TGTGCCAGCAGCCCCGGGAGGAACCCGCACGGCCACACTGAAGCTTTCTTT. It specifies CASSPGRNPHGHTEAFF.

For this clonotype: At one end, the junction sequence differs from germline, possibly due to a read error. V usage is TRBV12-3 or TRBV12-4 and J usage is TRBJ2-5, with 9 bases identical to TRBD2. The CDR3 has 14 amino acids. CDR3 DNA sequence: TGTGCCAGCAGTCTAGCGGGGACGGGGGAGACCCAGTACTTC. It is translated as CASSLAGTGETQYF.

As regards this clonotype: A much larger clone lies a single base off, so this may be a read error. The V gene is TRBV28, the J gene TRBJ2-7, with D possibly matching TRBD2 (6 bases). Looked up from germline, CDR1 is MDHEN and CDR2 is SYDVKM. V lost 11 bases and J 3 bases, leaving 17 bases between the germline ends. The CDR3 has 13 residues. This CDR3 is CAAWRDGYYEQYF. In DNA, the CDR3 is TGTGCCGCTTGGAGGGACGGCTACTACGAGCAGTACTTC. Full variable domain (rest looked up from reference TRBV28 and TRBJ2-7): DVKVTQSSRYLVKRTGEKVFLECVQDMDHENMFWYRQDPGLGLRLIYFSYDVKMKEKGDIPEGYSVSREKKERFSLILESASTNQTSMYLCAAWRDGYYEQYFGPGTRLTVT.

This clonotype was counted between two and nine times. This may be a read error: a much more frequent sequence differs by one nucleotide. CDR3 nucleotides: TGCTGTGCTAGAGGGTCTCGGCAGGCCTACAATGAGCAGTTCTTC. This gives the protein CCARGSRQAYNEQFF. This chain connects TRBV20-1 to TRBJ2-1; a weak D match, TRBD2 (5 bases). The CDR3 is made up of 15 amino acids. Looked up from germline, CDR1 is DFQATT and CDR2 is SNEGSKA (reference sequence).

V gene TRBV20-1 combines with J gene TRBJ2-1; D unresolved. Deletions cut 0 bases from V and 9 bases from J, with 24 bases between. This CDR3 has 17 residues. CDR1 and CDR2 (germline): DFQATT, SNEGSKA (reference sequence). CDR3 amino acids: CSARDPATIVLGGEQFF. In DNA form, the CDR3 reads TGCAGTGCTAGAGACCCTGCGACAATCGTTTTAGGCGGTGAGCAGTTCTTC.

In this sample, this clonotype turned up many times. The rearrangement joins TRBV5-5 to TRBJ1-2; D is uncertain. The CDR3 runs 15 residues. The V end was cut by 0 bases, the J end by 1 base, with 10 bases between. CDR1 SGHKS and CDR2 YYEKEE come from the germline V gene (reference sequence). CDR3 nucleotide sequence: TGTGCCAGCAGCTTGGCAGAGACACTTAACTATGGCTACACCTTC. Amino acid sequence: CASSLAETLNYGYTF. Together with reference TRBV5-5 and TRBJ1-2, the CDR3 gives the full variable domain: DAGVTQSPTHLIKTRGQQVTLRCSPISGHKSVSWYQQVLGQGPQFIFQYYEKEERGRGNFPDRFSARQFPNYSSELNVNALLLGDSALYLCASSLAETLNYGYTFGSGTRLTVV.

This clonotype has a count of ten or more. The chain combines TRBV3-1 with TRBJ2-2, with 7 bases lining up with TRBD2. J gave up 3 bases and V 3 bases, and 4 bases lay outside the gene matches. This CDR3 region has 15 residues. From germline, CDR1 is LGHDT and CDR2 YNNKEL (reference sequence). In nucleotides, the CDR3 is TGTGCCAGCAGCCACGCGGGGGAGCACACCGGGGAGCTGTTTTTT. This encodes CASSHAGEHTGELFF.

There are a few counts of this clonotype. This chain joins TRBV7-2 and TRBJ2-1, with TRBD2 as a possible D gene (6 bases). This CDR3 has 14 amino acids. V shed 5 bases and J shed 10 bases, with 18 bases lying between them. Germline values: CDR1 SGHTA, CDR2 FQGNSA. The CDR3 is CASSGAGLLWEQFF. The CDR3 DNA sequence: TGTGCCAGCAGCGGCGCGGGACTCCTCTGGGAGCAGTTCTTC.